This T cell receptor beta chain was recorded in a study of cytomegalovirus exposure and HLA in healthy donors. With 60 Vbeta and 13 Jbeta primers, the PCR was carried out. Original processing notes: About 11 million shared chains were among the roughly 78 million unique TCR beta chains that a later analysis counted. The table came from immunoSEQ multiplex PCR; TCRdb's copy has only in-frame clones and leaves some out. For V, J and clone size, that table is used; D and trimming come from the DNA. This table holds under 200,000 clones, roughly 80% found once. Germline V lookup: CDR1 LNHDA, CDR2 SQIVND (reference sequence). The CDR3 runs to 11 residues. Notes on the study in general: An analysis that came later showed most CMV-associated TCR beta chains appearing HLA-restricted.

With regard to this clone: The antigen is unknown.

The chain links TRBV19 to TRBJ2-5; D gene unclear. The J call is in doubt because the DNA end fits TRBJ2-7 better. The sample was PBMCs. The receptor was isolated from a man between 35 and 55 years old in good health and CMV-seropositive. The CDR3 DNA reads as TGTGCCAGTAGTAAGGACTACGAGCAGTACTTC. It encodes CASSKDYEQYF.